Listed below are T cell receptor beta chains from one sample, sequenced in a study of cytomegalovirus exposure and HLA in healthy donors. Produced via immunoSEQ multiplex PCR; TCRdb's table is partial and in-frame only. Of around 56,000 clones in the sample, 93% were seen once. Material for sequencing was PBMCs. All receptors come from a woman under 30 in good health and CMV-seropositive. The CDR3 runs from the conserved cysteine through the conserved F or W. The D gene is left open where the match is weak. Size is omitted from some rows. Given values are once, few, many or a class for expanded clones.

v_gene: TRBV7-2; j_gene: TRBJ1-6; abundance: .; d_gene: .; CDR3aa: CASSLKAGSPLHF; CDR3nt: TGTGCCAGCAGCCTCAAAGCAGGTTCACCCCTCCACTTT
v_gene: TRBV4-3; j_gene: TRBJ2-3; abundance: once; d_gene: TRBD2; CDR3aa: CASSQDNLPGLAGATSTDTQYF; CDR3nt: TGCGCCAGCAGCCAAGACAACCTCCCGGGACTAGCGGGGGCCACAAGCACAGATACGCAGTATTTT
v_gene: TRBV27; j_gene: TRBJ2-1; abundance: .; d_gene: TRBD2; CDR3aa: CASSSKLAGGANNEQFF; CDR3nt: TGTGCCAGCAGTTCTAAATTAGCGGGGGGGGCGAACAATGAGCAGTTCTTC
v_gene: TRBV6-5; j_gene: TRBJ2-3; abundance: .; d_gene: .; CDR3aa: CASIPAGTDTQYF; CDR3nt: TGTGCCAGCATTCCCGCGGGGACAGATACGCAGTATTTT
v_gene: TRBV9; j_gene: TRBJ2-5; abundance: .; d_gene: TRBD2; CDR3aa: CASSVTSSGETQYF; CDR3nt: TGTGCCAGCAGCGTTACCTCTAGCGGGGAGACCCAGTACTTC
v_gene: TRBV30; j_gene: TRBJ1-2; abundance: .; d_gene: .; CDR3aa: CAWSAGANYGYTF; CDR3nt: TGTGCCTGGAGCGCAGGGGCTAACTATGGCTACACCTTC
v_gene: TRBV18; j_gene: TRBJ1-4; abundance: .; d_gene: TRBD1; CDR3aa: CASSLQGAREKLFF; CDR3nt: TGTGCCAGCTCACTGCAGGGGGCTCGGGAAAAACTGTTTTTT
v_gene: TRBV19; j_gene: TRBJ1-2; abundance: .; d_gene: TRBD1; CDR3aa: CASSKTGEYYYGYTF; CDR3nt: TGTGCCAGTAGCAAGACAGGGGAATACTACTATGGCTACACCTTC
v_gene: TRBV6-1; j_gene: TRBJ2-7; abundance: once; d_gene: TRBD2; CDR3aa: CASSEELAGAYEQYF; CDR3nt: TGTGCCAGCAGTGAAGAACTAGCGGGGGCCTACGAGCAGTACTTC
v_gene: TRBV6-1; j_gene: TRBJ2-7; abundance: once; d_gene: .; CDR3aa: CASSIFRGSSYEQYF; CDR3nt: TGTGCCAGCAGCATCTTCCGGGGGAGCTCCTACGAGCAGTACTTC
v_gene: TRBV19; j_gene: TRBJ1-1; abundance: once; d_gene: .; CDR3aa: CASSIGQGLAEAFF; CDR3nt: TGTGCCAGTAGTATCGGTCAGGGGTTGGCTGAAGCTTTCTTT
v_gene: TRBV6-5; j_gene: TRBJ2-7; abundance: .; d_gene: TRBD1; CDR3aa: CASSWAPGQMSYEQYF; CDR3nt: TGTGCCAGCAGTTGGGCTCCGGGACAGATGTCCTACGAGCAGTACTTC
v_gene: TRBV29-1; j_gene: TRBJ2-7; abundance: .; d_gene: TRBD1; CDR3aa: CSGRTGRDEQYF; CDR3nt: TGCAGCGGTAGGACAGGGCGCGACGAGCAGTACTTC
v_gene: TRBV4-1; j_gene: TRBJ1-6; abundance: .; d_gene: TRBD1; CDR3aa: CASSRDRGDSPLHF; CDR3nt: TGCGCCAGCAGCCGGGACAGGGGCGATTCACCCCTCCACTTT
v_gene: TRBV19; j_gene: TRBJ1-2; abundance: .; d_gene: .; CDR3aa: CASSIDAGPYGYTF; CDR3nt: TGTGCCAGTAGTATAGATGCGGGTCCCTATGGCTACACCTTC
v_gene: TRBV6-5; j_gene: TRBJ2-1; abundance: .; d_gene: .; CDR3aa: CASRTSNEQFF; CDR3nt: TGTGCCAGCAGGACTAGCAATGAGCAGTTCTTC
v_gene: TRBV6-5; j_gene: TRBJ1-4; abundance: .; d_gene: .; CDR3aa: CASSATGNEKLFF; CDR3nt: TGTGCCAGCAGTGCCACAGGGAATGAAAAACTGTTTTTT
v_gene: TRBV19; j_gene: TRBJ2-3; abundance: once; d_gene: .; CDR3aa: CASSPGRSGTSTDTQYF; CDR3nt: TGTGCCAGTAGCCCTGGGAGGAGCGGCACTAGCACAGATACGCAGTATTTT
v_gene: TRBV5-4; j_gene: TRBJ1-1; abundance: .; d_gene: .; CDR3aa: CASSLWSTEAFF; CDR3nt: TGTGCCAGCAGCTTGTGGAGCACTGAAGCTTTCTTT
v_gene: TRBV27; j_gene: TRBJ1-6; abundance: few; d_gene: .; CDR3aa: CASSAPWSPLHF; CDR3nt: TGTGCCAGCAGCGCGCCGTGGTCACCCCTCCACTTT
v_gene: TRBV4-2; j_gene: TRBJ2-3; abundance: .; d_gene: TRBD2; CDR3aa: CASRFGAGGPGDTQYF; CDR3nt: TGTGCCAGCCGCTTCGGAGCGGGGGGGCCTGGGGATACGCAGTATTTT
v_gene: TRBV4-1; j_gene: TRBJ1-6; abundance: .; d_gene: .; CDR3aa: CASSQDSPRSNSPLHF; CDR3nt: TGCGCCAGCAGCCAAGATTCTCCCCGGTCAAATTCACCCCTCCACTTT
v_gene: TRBV6-1; j_gene: TRBJ1-3; abundance: few; d_gene: .; CDR3aa: CASSDGGEVAGNTIYF; CDR3nt: TGTGCCAGCAGTGATGGAGGGGAAGTAGCTGGAAACACCATATATTTT
v_gene: TRBV19; j_gene: TRBJ1-5; abundance: .; d_gene: .; CDR3aa: CASSRVHNSNQPQHF; CDR3nt: TGTGCCAGTAGTAGAGTCCATAATAGCAATCAGCCCCAGCATTTT
v_gene: TRBV7-2; j_gene: TRBJ2-1; abundance: .; d_gene: .; CDR3aa: CASSLVTAGALQEQFF; CDR3nt: TGTGCCAGCAGCTTAGTTACCGCGGGGGCCCTACAGGAGCAGTTCTTC
v_gene: TRBV7-2; j_gene: TRBJ2-7; abundance: .; d_gene: TRBD1; CDR3aa: CASSLGPGQGYEQYF; CDR3nt: TGTGCCAGCAGCTTAGGCCCGGGACAGGGGTACGAGCAGTACTTC
v_gene: TRBV27; j_gene: TRBJ2-1; abundance: .; d_gene: TRBD2; CDR3aa: CASSLSGTSGAYEQFF; CDR3nt: TGTGCCAGCAGTTTATCCGGGACTAGCGGGGCCTATGAGCAGTTCTTC
v_gene: TRBV5-4; j_gene: TRBJ1-2; abundance: .; d_gene: .; CDR3aa: CASSFSDGRNYGYTF; CDR3nt: TGTGCCAGCAGCTTCTCCGACGGGAGAAACTATGGCTACACCTTC
v_gene: TRBV7-2; j_gene: TRBJ2-1; abundance: .; d_gene: .; CDR3aa: CASSSRVSGGPGNEQFF; CDR3nt: TGTGCCAGCAGCTCTAGGGTGTCGGGGGGCCCGGGGAATGAGCAGTTCTTC
v_gene: TRBV9; j_gene: TRBJ2-5; abundance: .; d_gene: .; CDR3aa: CASSVARGETQYF; CDR3nt: TGTGCCAGCAGCGTAGCTAGGGGAGAGACCCAGTACTTC
v_gene: TRBV27; j_gene: TRBJ1-2; abundance: .; d_gene: TRBD1; CDR3aa: CASSQGGSYGYTF; CDR3nt: TGTGCCAGCAGTCAGGGGGGAAGCTATGGCTACACCTTC
v_gene: TRBV4-1; j_gene: TRBJ1-4; abundance: .; d_gene: .; CDR3aa: CASSQVGLPNEKLFF; CDR3nt: TGCGCCAGCAGCCAAGTTGGCCTCCCCAATGAAAAACTGTTTTTT
v_gene: TRBV11-1; j_gene: TRBJ2-7; abundance: .; d_gene: TRBD1; CDR3aa: CASSLQPGQGYEQYF; CDR3nt: TGTGCCAGCAGCTTACAACCGGGACAGGGCTACGAGCAGTACTTC
v_gene: TRBV4-1; j_gene: TRBJ1-1; abundance: .; d_gene: TRBD1; CDR3aa: CASRRDSENTEAFF; CDR3nt: TGCGCCAGCAGACGGGACAGTGAGAACACTGAAGCTTTCTTT
v_gene: TRBV15; j_gene: TRBJ1-2; abundance: .; d_gene: .; CDR3aa: CATSSRIGTDYGYTF; CDR3nt: TGTGCCACCAGCAGCCGGATAGGAACAGACTATGGCTACACCTTC
v_gene: TRBV5-6; j_gene: TRBJ2-1; abundance: .; d_gene: .; CDR3aa: CASILWVAGRNEQFF; CDR3nt: TGTGCCAGCATCCTATGGGTGGCGGGGCGCAATGAGCAGTTCTTC
v_gene: TRBV7-3; j_gene: TRBJ1-1; abundance: .; d_gene: .; CDR3aa: CASSFDSNTEAFF; CDR3nt: TGTGCCAGCAGCTTCGACTCGAACACTGAAGCTTTCTTT
v_gene: TRBV5-4; j_gene: TRBJ1-3; abundance: .; d_gene: .; CDR3aa: CASSPGGGASGNTIYF; CDR3nt: TGTGCCAGCAGCCCGGGTGGGGGCGCCTCTGGAAACACCATATATTTT
v_gene: TRBV7-2; j_gene: TRBJ2-5; abundance: .; d_gene: TRBD2; CDR3aa: CASSPTLAGEMETQYF; CDR3nt: TGTGCCAGCAGCCCCACACTAGCGGGGGAGATGGAGACCCAGTACTTC
v_gene: TRBV4-3; j_gene: TRBJ1-4; abundance: few; d_gene: TRBD1; CDR3aa: CASSQESGTGAEKLFF; CDR3nt: TGCGCCAGCAGCCAGGAATCCGGGACAGGGGCTGAAAAACTGTTTTTT
v_gene: TRBV27; j_gene: TRBJ2-2; abundance: .; d_gene: TRBD1; CDR3aa: CASTGTGGSGTGELFF; CDR3nt: TGTGCCAGTACCGGGACAGGGGGTTCAGGCACCGGGGAGCTGTTTTTT
v_gene: TRBV4-1; j_gene: TRBJ1-5; abundance: once; d_gene: .; CDR3aa: CASSQSGGPQPQHF; CDR3nt: TGCGCCAGCAGCCAGTCGGGAGGACCTCAGCCCCAGCATTTT
v_gene: TRBV2; j_gene: TRBJ2-1; abundance: .; d_gene: .; CDR3aa: CASRAGFSNEQFF; CDR3nt: TGTGCCAGTAGAGCGGGTTTCTCCAATGAGCAGTTCTTC
v_gene: TRBV18; j_gene: TRBJ1-2; abundance: once; d_gene: TRBD1; CDR3aa: CASSATGGHPGYTF; CDR3nt: TGTGCCAGCTCTGCGACAGGGGGCCATCCTGGCTACACCTTC
v_gene: TRBV4-3; j_gene: TRBJ1-5; abundance: once; d_gene: .; CDR3aa: CASSLTQGQPQHF; CDR3nt: TGCGCCAGCAGCCTGACTCAGGGTCAGCCCCAGCATTTT